This TCR beta chain derives from a study of CD8+ T cells in alopecia areata. Study details: Treated patients swallowed 5 to 10 mg of oral tofacitinib twice daily.

Treatment defined: oral pan-JAK inhibitor, 5-10 mg twice daily. This clone occurred once. Losses at the gene ends were 4 bases for V and 3 bases for J; bases not matched to a gene: 13. This CDR3 region has 16 residues. Looked up from germline, CDR1 is SGHDT and CDR2 is YYEEEE. RNA extraction was followed by reverse transcription into cDNA, which acted as the sequencing template. Sequenced by immunoSEQ multiplex PCR; TCRdb stores in-frame clones only, minus some. The table lists 150,000 to 200,000 clones, around three fifths of them singletons. The sequence derives from a human donor with alopecia areata. The starting material was CD8+ T cells sorted from blood, obtained at week 24, from a patient treated with tofacitinib. J is TRBJ2-7 and V is TRBV5-6; 7 bases agree with TRBD1. CDR3 region: CASSARWTGSDYEQYF. CDR3 DNA sequence: TGTGCCAGCAGCGCTAGGTGGACAGGCAGCGACTACGAGCAGTACTTC.